Shown below are 16 T cell receptor beta chains from a single sample sequenced in a study of cytomegalovirus exposure and HLA in healthy donors. The data were produced by immunoSEQ multiplex PCR, yet TCRdb's version contains in-frame clones alone and is incomplete. There are some 320,000 clones in the sample; about nine tenths occur only once, and roughly 1.2% lies in the top ten. The sample consisted of PBMCs. These receptors were obtained from a woman aged 25 to 39 in good health and CMV-seropositive.

The chain recombines TRBV12-5 with TRBJ1-2; 7 bases agree with TRBD1. Germline V gives CDR1 LGHNT, CDR2 FRNRAP. The CDR3 runs to 14 residues. V was clipped by 1 base and J by 5 bases; unmatched bases: 4. The DNA for the CDR3 is TGTGCTAGTGGTTTGGGCCTGACAGGGTATGGCTACACCTTC. Amino acids: CASGLGLTGYGYTF.

This clone was detected once. The gene calls are TRBV19 and TRBJ1-6; possibly TRBD1 for D (5 bases). This CDR3 has 21 residues. The V end was cut by 3 bases, the J end by 0 bases, with 24 bases between. CDR1 LNHDA and CDR2 SQIVND come from the germline V gene (reference sequence). CDR3 coding DNA: TGTGCCAGTAGTATGTTCTCCAGGACGAGGGGAGTAAGCTCCTATAATTCACCCCTCCACTTT. It is translated as CASSMFSRTRGVSSYNSPLHF.

J is TRBJ2-3 and V is TRBV5-4; 9 positions agree with TRBD2. Trimming removed 0 bases from V and 9 bases from J; junction bases left unmatched: 5. CDR3 length: 14 residues. CDR1 is SGHNT, CDR2 YYREEE, per germline (reference sequence). CDR3 in amino acids: CASSLEASGATQYF. As DNA, the CDR3 is TGTGCCAGCAGCTTGGAGGCTAGCGGGGCCACGCAGTATTTT.

The chain couples TRBV5-6 to TRBJ2-7; TRBD1 matches 9 bases. CDR1 is SGHDT, CDR2 YYEEEE, per germline. CDR3 size: 14 residues. J gave up 3 bases and V 4 bases, and 5 bases lay outside the gene matches. CDR3 residues: CASSNRQGGYEQYF. CDR3 sequence (DNA): TGTGCCAGCAGCAACAGACAGGGGGGCTACGAGCAGTACTTC.

The J gene is TRBJ2-7, the V gene TRBV27; the match to TRBD2 covers 7 bases. V gave up 7 bases and J gave up 1 base; unmatched junction bases: 13. This CDR3 is built from 16 residues. Germline values: CDR1 MNHEY, CDR2 SMNVEV (reference sequence). CDR3 in DNA: TGTGCCAGCACCTTGGGGGAGCGGGGTCCATCCTACGAGCAGTACTTC. Translated, it gives CASTLGERGPSYEQYF.

The J gene is TRBJ1-4, the V gene TRBV4-1; 7 positions match TRBD1. The J segment lost 5 bases and the V segment lost 1 base, leaving 7 bases of the junction unmatched. The CDR3 sequence is 16 residues long. CDR1 is MGHRA, CDR2 YSYEKL, per germline. DNA for the CDR3: TGCGCCAGCAGCCAAGCAGGGGGGCCGGGAAATGAAAAACTGTTTTTT. Translating gives CASSQAGGPGNEKLFF.

This clone was detected only once. The chain uses TRBV7-3 and TRBJ2-7, with D perhaps being TRBD1 or TRBD2 (6 bases each). Trimming left V 5 bases short and J 0 bases short, with 14 bases between. Germline values: CDR1 SGHTA, CDR2 FQGTGA. The CDR3 contains 15 residues. In nucleotides, the CDR3 is TGTGCCAGCAGCCCGCGGCCGGGGGCCTCCTACGAGCAGTACTTC. Residues: CASSPRPGASYEQYF.

The chain couples TRBV19 to TRBJ2-7; D possibly corresponds to TRBD2 (7 bases). CDR3 size: 14 residues. Trimming left V 3 bases short and J 2 bases short, with 11 bases between. Germline V gives CDR1 LNHDA, CDR2 SQIVND (reference sequence). The CDR3 DNA follows: TGTGCCAGTAGTATTTCGGGGGGCACCTACGAGCAGTACTTC. The encoded protein is CASSISGGTYEQYF.

CDR3 DNA: TGTGCCAGCAGCCAAGCGTTTGGAGTGGCGGGGGGCACTGAAGCTTTCTTT. Its protein product is CASSQAFGVAGGTEAFF. The J gene is TRBJ1-1, the V gene TRBV4-2; tentative D call: TRBD1 (5 bases). V lost 1 base to trimming and J lost 4 bases, with 19 bases between them. The CDR3 is 17 residues long. Germline-derived CDR1 and CDR2 are LGHNA and YNFKEQ.

The chain links TRBV5-6 to TRBJ2-3, with D maybe TRBD2 (5 bases). V lost 0 bases to trimming and J lost 2 bases, with 10 bases between them. The CDR3 is made up of 15 amino acids. Germline V lookup: CDR1 SGHDT, CDR2 YYEEEE. CDR3 residues: CASSLGLPYTDTQYF. CDR3 sequence (DNA): TGTGCCAGCAGCTTGGGACTACCATACACAGATACGCAGTATTTT. Full variable domain (missing parts from reference TRBV5-6 and TRBJ2-3): DAGVTQSPTHLIKTRGQQVTLRCSPKSGHDTVSWYQQALGQGPQFIFQYYEEEERQRGNFPDRFSGHQFPNYSSELNVNALLLGDSALYLCASSLGLPYTDTQYFGPGTRLTVL.

The table lists this clone with a count of one. The CDR3: CASSESRKLFF. In DNA form, the CDR3 reads TGTGCCAGCAGTGAAAGTCGAAAACTGTTTTTT. The chain has TRBV6-1 and TRBJ1-4; no definite D call. Germline-derived CDR1 and CDR2 are MNHNS and SASEGT. Between the trimmed V and J ends, which lost 2 bases and 10 bases, there was a span of 5 bases. This CDR3 spans 11 amino acids.

This chain connects TRBV6-1 to TRBJ2-2, with 9 bases identical to TRBD2. J was trimmed by 6 bases and V by 6 bases; bases with no gene match: 2. The length of the CDR3 is 13 residues. The germline gives CDR1 MNHNS, CDR2 SASEGT. CDR3 region: CASRGLAPGELFF. CDR3 in DNA: TGTGCCAGCAGGGGACTAGCTCCCGGGGAGCTGTTTTTT.

V gene TRBV6-5 combines with J gene TRBJ1-4; a possible D gene is TRBD1 (6 bases). The ends were cut back, 0 bases at V and 15 bases at J, with 14 bases in the middle. The CDR3 is 13 residues long. CDR1 is MNHEY and CDR2 is SVGAGI in the germline V gene. This CDR3 is CASSYSQGQKVFF. The CDR3 DNA follows: TGTGCCAGCAGTTACTCGCAGGGACAAAAGGTGTTTTTT.

The rearrangement uses TRBV5-1 and TRBJ1-5; TRBD1 might be the D (6 bases). V was clipped by 2 bases and J by 2 bases, with 8 bases between them. CDR1 is SGHRS, CDR2 YFSETQ, per germline. This CDR3 spans 14 amino acids. CDR3 DNA sequence: TGCGCCAGCAGCTTCGGGGGGCGCAATCAGCCCCAGCATTTT. This codes for CASSFGGRNQPQHF.

V gene TRBV6-5 combines with J gene TRBJ1-2; D remains unclear. CDR1 is MNHEY, CDR2 SVGAGI, per germline. Trimming pared 6 bases from V and 4 bases from J, leaving 15 bases between. The CDR3 loop spans 14 amino acids. The CDR3 protein is CASRRAGQVYGYTF. The CDR3 nucleotides read TGTGCCAGCAGGAGAGCTGGGCAGGTCTATGGCTACACCTTC.

This sequence joins TRBV19 and TRBJ2-7; D unresolved. The CDR3 is 13 residues long. The V gene's germline CDR1 is LNHDA and CDR2 SQIVND (reference sequence). V lost 2 bases and J lost 4, with 9 bases in between. The CDR3 nucleotides read TGTGCCAGTAGTATAATGGCCAAATACGAGCAGTACTTC. Protein: CASSIMAKYEQYF. Variable domain in full (rest from reference TRBV19 and TRBJ2-7): DGGITQSPKYLFRKEGQNVTLSCEQNLNHDAMYWYRQDPGQGLRLIYYSQIVNDFQKGDIAEGYSVSREKKESFPLTVTSAQKNPTAFYLCASSIMAKYEQYFGPGTRLTVT.